The entry below describes one T cell receptor (beta chain). RNA transcripts served as the template for amplifying TCR beta CDR3 regions. The TCR CDR3 was amplified in a first-round RT-PCR using the HTBI primer set. One entry per CDR3 protein, called by TCRdb with MiXCR from the multiplex PCR reads. The sample includes about 340,000 distinct CDR3 sequences, roughly 18% seen only once; the top ten take about 49%. Germline CDR1 is SGHKS and CDR2 is YYEKEE (reference sequence). The V and J ends lost 4 bases and 2 bases, in that order; junction bases with no gene match: 6. The CDR3 is 14 amino acids. This record belongs to a study of T cells in Graves' hyperthyroidism and ophthalmopathy.

The chain uses TRBV5-5 and TRBJ2-7; 7 bases align to TRBD1. The material sequenced was blood. The receptor was derived from a woman in her 50s with Graves' hyperthyroidism. In nucleotides, the CDR3 is TGTGCCAGCAGCCTCCGGGACAGTCCCTACGAGCAGTACGTC. Translation gives CASSLRDSPYEQYV.